What follows are 6 T cell receptor beta chains derived from one specimen sequenced in a study of T-cell reconstitution after alpha-beta-depleted transplantation in children. Using unique molecular identifiers, the investigators prepared the TCRbeta library. TCRdb re-derived calls from the PCR reads in MiXCR, one entry per CDR3 protein. The sample has 280,000 or so distinct CDR3 sequences; approximately 10% are singletons. The input for sequencing was peripheral blood, taken 180 days after TCRalphabeta/CD19-depleted stem cell transplant. All receptors derive from a male patient between 2 and 10 years old who had a stem cell transplant for chronic granulomatous disease, so the T cells may come from the graft donor.

Remarks on this clonotype: A much larger clone is a single base away; this may be a read error. This chain joins TRBV29-1 and TRBJ2-1; tentative D call: TRBD2 (5 bases). Germline loops: CDR1 SQVTM, CDR2 ANQGSEA. The CDR3 spans 12 residues. The CDR3 nucleotides are TGCAGCGTAGGGAGCTCCTACAATGGGCAGTTCTTC. Residues: CSVGSSYNGQFF.

This clonotype was seen many times. The chain uses TRBV7-9 and TRBJ2-2; TRBD2 might be the D (6 bases). The germline V gene has CDR1 SEHNR and CDR2 FQNEAQ (reference sequence). Trimming left V 2 bases short and J 4 bases short, with 8 bases between. This CDR3 is 14 amino acids long. As DNA, the CDR3 is TGTGCCAGCAGCTTACTAGCGCTCACCGGGGAGCTGTTTTTT. Residues: CASSLLALTGELFF.

This rearrangement joins TRBV12-3 or TRBV12-4 to TRBJ2-1; D ambiguous. Trimming pared 7 bases from V and 3 bases from J, leaving 10 bases between. The CDR3 runs to 13 residues. The CDR3 sequence is CASMGGFYNEQFF. CDR3 in DNA: TGTGCCAGCATGGGCGGTTTCTACAATGAGCAGTTCTTC.

This sequence joins TRBV18 and TRBJ2-3; 10 positions match TRBD1. CDR1 and CDR2 from the germline V gene are KGHSH and LQKENI. The V gene end was trimmed by 7 bases and the J gene end by 2 bases; junction bases not matched to a gene: 15. The CDR3 length is 18 residues. The CDR3 region is CASLHGTGDRSSTDTQYF. The CDR3 nucleotides are TGTGCCAGCTTACACGGGACAGGGGACAGATCGTCCACAGATACGCAGTATTTT. Supplemented by reference TRBV18 and TRBJ2-3, the full variable domain reads NAGVMQNPRHLVRRRGQEARLRCSPMKGHSHVYWYRQLPEEGLKFMVYLQKENIIDESGMPKERFSAEFPKEGPSILRIQQVVRGDSAAYFCASLHGTGDRSSTDTQYFGPGTRLTVL.

This clonotype was seen repeatedly, ten times or more. The gene calls are TRBV12-3 or TRBV12-4 and TRBJ2-7; TRBD2 is a possible D gene (5 bases). The V gene lost 3 bases and the J gene lost 6 bases, with 9 bases spanning the gap. The CDR3 covers 12 residues. The CDR3 loop reads CASSFGVFEQYF. CDR3 nucleotide sequence: TGTGCCAGCAGTTTCGGGGTTTTCGAGCAGTACTTC.

This clonotype was recorded at least ten times. V and J are TRBV24-1 and TRBJ2-7; TRBD1 matches at 7 bases. V gave up 12 bases and J gave up 2 bases; unmatched junction bases: 6. The CDR3 runs 12 residues. CDR1 is KGHDR and CDR2 is SFDVKD in the germline V gene. CDR3 loop: CAAKTGTYEQYF. CDR3 nucleotide sequence: TGTGCCGCGAAGACAGGGACCTACGAGCAGTACTTC.